The 21 T cell receptor beta chains listed next were all sequenced from one sample in a study of shared clonotypes between healthy human individuals. Produced via immunoSEQ multiplex PCR; TCRdb's table is partial and in-frame only. Among some 1,400,000 clones listed, approximately 96% were seen once. Specimen: naive CD4+ T cells sorted from blood. Subset in this sample: CD45RA+ positively selected. The receptors stem from a man aged 25 to 45 in good health.

This chain links TRBV6-1 with TRBJ2-2, with TRBD1 matching 9 bases. Germline V gives CDR1 MNHNS, CDR2 SASEGT. The trim removed 9 bases at V and 4 bases at J, leaving 9 bases unmatched. CDR3 length: 15 amino acids. Written as DNA, the CDR3 is TGTGCCAGTGCCCCGGGACAGGGTTTCACCGGGGAGCTGTTTTTT. Encoded protein: CASAPGQGFTGELFF.

The chain has TRBV5-5 and TRBJ1-1; D remains unclear. Trimming pared 0 bases from V and 4 bases from J, leaving 10 bases between. This CDR3 has 14 residues. Per the germline V gene, CDR1 is SGHKS and CDR2 is YYEKEE (reference sequence). The CDR3 spells CASSLAKDGTEAFF. Here the CDR3 DNA reads TGTGCCAGCAGCTTGGCCAAGGATGGCACTGAAGCTTTCTTT.

The genes are TRBV18 and TRBJ2-3, with D tentatively TRBD2 (5 bases). Trimming took 1 base from V and 1 from J, leaving 15 bases between them. Looked up from germline, CDR1 is KGHSH and CDR2 is LQKENI. The CDR3 has 17 amino acids. The CDR3 loop is CASSPRVGKVGTDTQYF. CDR3 nucleotides: TGTGCCAGCTCACCACGGGTCGGGAAGGTCGGCACAGATACGCAGTATTTT.

The CDR3 region has the DNA TGCAGCGTTGAACGCGGGACTAGGAACAATGAGCAGTTCTTC. This codes for CSVERGTRNNEQFF. This rearrangement joins TRBV29-1 to TRBJ2-1, with 8 bases identical to TRBD2. V dropped 2 bases and J dropped 5; count of bases not matched to a gene: 5. The CDR3 loop spans 14 amino acids. CDR1 and CDR2 from the germline V gene are SQVTM and ANQGSEA.

The V and J genes are TRBV19 and TRBJ1-2, with 7 bases identical to TRBD1. The CDR3 covers 13 residues. Looked up from germline, CDR1 is LNHDA and CDR2 is SQIVND (reference sequence). V trimming: 8 bases; J trimming: 5 bases; junction bases outside the gene matches: 8. CDR3 in amino acids: CASVPGQSYGYTF. Here the CDR3 DNA reads TGTGCCAGTGTTCCGGGACAGTCTTATGGCTACACCTTC.

The chain links TRBV7-3 to TRBJ2-3; D is possibly TRBD2 (6 bases). The germline gives CDR1 SGHTA, CDR2 FQGTGA. CDR3 length: 14 residues. Trimming removed 3 bases from V and 0 bases from J, with 7 bases in between. CDR3 loop: CASSFGGSTDTQYF. The CDR3 DNA is TGTGCCAGCAGCTTCGGGGGAAGCACAGATACGCAGTATTTT.

The V call is TRBV2, the J call TRBJ2-2; D ambiguous. The CDR3 length is 15 residues. Germline V lookup: CDR1 SNHLY, CDR2 FYNNEI. The V and J ends lost 2 bases and 3 bases respectively, with 10 bases between them. In DNA form, the CDR3 reads TGTGCCAGCAGTGAACGGCTGACCTACACCGGGGAGCTGTTTTTT. It is translated as CASSERLTYTGELFF.

The J gene is TRBJ2-1, the V gene TRBV6-6; maybe TRBD2 (5 bases). CDR3 size: 14 residues. Germline V gene lookup returns CDR1 MNHNY and CDR2 SVGAGI (reference sequence). V lost 0 bases and J 6 bases, leaving 9 bases between the germline ends. In nucleotides, the CDR3 is TGTGCCAGCAGTTACTCGGGAGCGGCCAATGAGCAGTTCTTC. Amino acids: CASSYSGAANEQFF.

This chain joins TRBV5-1 and TRBJ2-1; TRBD1 aligns across 9 bases. J was trimmed by 9 bases and V by 6 bases; bases with no gene match: 13. The germline V gene encodes CDR1 SGHRS and CDR2 YFSETQ. This CDR3 has 15 amino acids. The CDR3 spells CASNPRDRVGTEQFF. CDR3 sequence (DNA): TGCGCCAGCAACCCTCGGGACAGGGTGGGCACTGAGCAGTTCTTC. The full variable domain, with the rest looked up from reference TRBV5-1 and TRBJ2-1, is KAGVTQTPRYLIKTRGQQVTLSCSPISGHRSVSWYQQTPGQGLQFLFEYFSETQRNKGNFPGRFSGRQFSNSRSEMNVSTLELGDSALYLCASNPRDRVGTEQFFGPGTRLTVL.

The chain joins TRBV18 to TRBJ2-1; 7 nucleotides line up with TRBD2. The germline CDR1 and CDR2 sequences are KGHSH and LQKENI. Trimming took 4 bases from V and 10 from J; bases not matched to a gene: 7. The CDR3 sequence is 13 residues long. CDR3 region: CASSLRDYGEQFF. The CDR3 bases are TGTGCCAGCTCACTCCGGGACTACGGGGAGCAGTTCTTC. The full variable domain, in which reference TRBV18 and TRBJ2-1 provide the parts outside the CDR3, is NAGVMQNPRHLVRRRGQEARLRCSPMKGHSHVYWYRQLPEEGLKFMVYLQKENIIDESGMPKERFSAEFPKEGPSILRIQQVVRGDSAAYFCASSLRDYGEQFFGPGTRLTVL.

The chain joins TRBV5-1 to TRBJ2-7, with D perhaps matching TRBD2 (5 bases). The germline V gene has CDR1 SGHRS and CDR2 YFSETQ. The ends were cut back, 1 base at V and 5 bases at J, with 10 bases in the middle. This CDR3 is 13 amino acids long. The CDR3, as DNA: TGCGCCAGCAGCTTGTTGCCCGGGAACGAGCAGTACTTC. This codes for CASSLLPGNEQYF.

The rearrangement links TRBV7-4 to TRBJ2-7; 14 bases are a match to TRBD2. With V trimmed by 5 bases and J by 5 bases, 14 bases remained unmatched. Per the germline V gene, CDR1 is SGHVT and CDR2 is SQSDAQ. The CDR3 extends over 18 amino acids. The CDR3 region is CASSLGPGLAGAGDEQYF. The DNA of the CDR3 is TGTGCCAGCAGCCTAGGACCGGGACTAGCGGGAGCGGGCGACGAGCAGTACTTC.

Details on this clone: This same CDR3 is encoded by further DNA sequences in the sample. The genes are TRBV5-1 and TRBJ2-2, with D unclear. Germline V lookup: CDR1 SGHRS, CDR2 YFSETQ. Trimming stripped 0 bases from V and 2 bases from J, with 5 bases between. The CDR3 contains 14 residues. The CDR3 DNA reads TGCGCCAGCAGCTTGGCTCTTAACACCGGGGAGCTGTTTTTT. This sequence encodes CASSLALNTGELFF.

The chain joins TRBV29-1 to TRBJ2-1; 8 positions match TRBD2. The CDR3 runs to 15 residues. The V segment lost 4 bases and the J segment 7 bases; nucleotides outside the gene matches: 12. Germline loops: CDR1 SQVTM, CDR2 ANQGSEA. CDR3: CSVGGGSGSGNEQFF. CDR3 DNA: TGCAGCGTTGGCGGGGGGAGCGGGAGTGGTAATGAGCAGTTCTTC.

The chain employs TRBV29-1 and TRBJ2-3, with D tentatively TRBD1 or TRBD2 (5 bases each). Germline CDR1 and CDR2: SQVTM and ANQGSEA. V lost 4 bases, J lost 0 bases, and 11 bases lay in between. The CDR3 is 14 amino acids. The CDR3 here is CSVGAGDSTDTQYF. The DNA of the CDR3 is TGCAGCGTTGGAGCCGGGGACAGCACAGATACGCAGTATTTT.

The chain couples TRBV7-2 to TRBJ1-2; 10 bases agree with TRBD1. The V gene's germline CDR1 is SGHTA and CDR2 FQGNSA. The CDR3 is 13 amino acids. V lost 8 bases and J lost 2; bases outside the gene matches: 2. In nucleotides, the CDR3 is TGTGCCAGCCGGACAGGGGGGAACTATGGCTACACCTTC. Its protein is CASRTGGNYGYTF.

The rearrangement joins TRBV7-2 to TRBJ2-3; 10 positions agree with TRBD2. The germline V gene has CDR1 SGHTA and CDR2 FQGNSA. This CDR3 spans 16 amino acids. V was clipped by 5 bases and J by 4 bases; unmatched bases: 9. The CDR3 here is CASSRTSGSRSDTQYF. The CDR3, as DNA: TGTGCCAGCAGCCGGACTAGCGGCTCACGCTCAGATACGCAGTATTTT.

The CDR3 is CASSLDYGEQFF. CDR3 DNA sequence: TGTGCCAGCAGCTTAGATTATGGTGAGCAGTTCTTC. The gene calls are TRBV7-8 and TRBJ2-1; D not resolved. V lost 1 base and J 9 bases, leaving 7 bases between the germline ends. The CDR3 runs 12 residues. Germline V gives CDR1 SGHVS, CDR2 FQNEAQ.

The V gene is TRBV19, the J gene TRBJ1-1; weak D call: TRBD1 (5 bases). From germline, CDR1 is LNHDA and CDR2 SQIVND (reference sequence). V lost 2 bases and J 4 bases, leaving 14 bases between the germline ends. CDR3 length equals 15 residues. DNA of the CDR3: TGTGCCAGTAGTATATCAGGGAGTGGGGTCACTGAAGCTTTCTTT. This gives the protein CASSISGSGVTEAFF.

This chain connects TRBV4-1 to TRBJ2-2; unclear D gene. Trimming stripped 1 base from V and 12 bases from J, with 15 bases between. The CDR3 length is 14 residues. Looked up from germline, CDR1 is MGHRA and CDR2 is YSYEKL. The CDR3 region is CASSQAAGGTKLFF. The DNA for the CDR3 is TGCGCCAGCAGCCAAGCTGCAGGCGGCACTAAGCTGTTTTTT.

This clone was seen just once. This chain links TRBV9 with TRBJ2-1, with TRBD2 matching 7 bases. The CDR3 extends over 15 amino acids. After removal of 0 bases from V and 3 bases from J, the junction contained 3 bases not matched to a gene. The germline V gene has CDR1 SGDLS and CDR2 YYNGEE. CDR3 in DNA: TGTGCCAGCAGCGTAGGAGGACTAGACTACAATGAGCAGTTCTTC. Translated, it gives CASSVGGLDYNEQFF.